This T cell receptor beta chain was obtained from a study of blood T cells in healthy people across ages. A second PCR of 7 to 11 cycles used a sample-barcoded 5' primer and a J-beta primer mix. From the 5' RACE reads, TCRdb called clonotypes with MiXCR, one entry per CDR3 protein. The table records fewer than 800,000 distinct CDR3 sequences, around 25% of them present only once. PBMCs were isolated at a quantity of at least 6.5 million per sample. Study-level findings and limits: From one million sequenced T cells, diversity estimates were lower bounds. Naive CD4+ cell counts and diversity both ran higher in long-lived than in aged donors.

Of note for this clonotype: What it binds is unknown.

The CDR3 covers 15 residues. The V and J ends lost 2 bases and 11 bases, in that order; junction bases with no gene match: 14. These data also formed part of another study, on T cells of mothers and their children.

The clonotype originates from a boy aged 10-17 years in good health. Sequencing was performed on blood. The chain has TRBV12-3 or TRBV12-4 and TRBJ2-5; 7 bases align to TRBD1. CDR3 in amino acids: CASSLSGTDRRGQYF. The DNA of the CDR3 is TGTGCCAGCAGTTTATCGGGGACAGACAGGCGCGGGCAGTACTTC.